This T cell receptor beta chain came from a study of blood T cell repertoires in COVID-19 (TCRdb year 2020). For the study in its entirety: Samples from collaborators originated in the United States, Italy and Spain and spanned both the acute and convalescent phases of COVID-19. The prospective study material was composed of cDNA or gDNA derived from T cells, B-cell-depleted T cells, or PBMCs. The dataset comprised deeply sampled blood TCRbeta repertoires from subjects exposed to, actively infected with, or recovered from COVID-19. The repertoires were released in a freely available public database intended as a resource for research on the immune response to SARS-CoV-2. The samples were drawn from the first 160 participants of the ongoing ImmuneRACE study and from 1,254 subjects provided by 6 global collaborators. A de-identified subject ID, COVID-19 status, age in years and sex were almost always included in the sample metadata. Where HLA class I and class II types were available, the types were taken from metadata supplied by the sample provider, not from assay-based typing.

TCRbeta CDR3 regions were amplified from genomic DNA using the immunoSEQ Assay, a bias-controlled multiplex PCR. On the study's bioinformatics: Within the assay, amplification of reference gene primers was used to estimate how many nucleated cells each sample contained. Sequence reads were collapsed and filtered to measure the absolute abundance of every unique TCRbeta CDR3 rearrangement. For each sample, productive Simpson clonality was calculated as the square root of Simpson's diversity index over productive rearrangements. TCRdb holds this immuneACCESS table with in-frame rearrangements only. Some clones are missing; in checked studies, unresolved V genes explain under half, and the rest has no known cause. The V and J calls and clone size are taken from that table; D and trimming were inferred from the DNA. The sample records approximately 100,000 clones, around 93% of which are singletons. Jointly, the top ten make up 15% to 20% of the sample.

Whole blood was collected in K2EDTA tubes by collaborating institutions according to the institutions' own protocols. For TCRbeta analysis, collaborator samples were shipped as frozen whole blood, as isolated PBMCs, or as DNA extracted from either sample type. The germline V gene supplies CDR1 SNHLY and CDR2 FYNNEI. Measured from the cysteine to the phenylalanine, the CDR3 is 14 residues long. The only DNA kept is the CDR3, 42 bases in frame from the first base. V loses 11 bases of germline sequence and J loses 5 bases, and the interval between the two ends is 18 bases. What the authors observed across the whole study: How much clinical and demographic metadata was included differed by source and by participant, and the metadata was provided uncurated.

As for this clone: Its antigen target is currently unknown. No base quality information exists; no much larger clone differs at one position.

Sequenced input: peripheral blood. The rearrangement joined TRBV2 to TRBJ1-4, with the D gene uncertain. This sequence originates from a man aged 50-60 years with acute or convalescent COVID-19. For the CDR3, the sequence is CAGNREGRNEKLFF. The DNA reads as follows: TGTGCCGGCAATAGGGAGGGTAGAAATGAAAAACTGTTTTTT.